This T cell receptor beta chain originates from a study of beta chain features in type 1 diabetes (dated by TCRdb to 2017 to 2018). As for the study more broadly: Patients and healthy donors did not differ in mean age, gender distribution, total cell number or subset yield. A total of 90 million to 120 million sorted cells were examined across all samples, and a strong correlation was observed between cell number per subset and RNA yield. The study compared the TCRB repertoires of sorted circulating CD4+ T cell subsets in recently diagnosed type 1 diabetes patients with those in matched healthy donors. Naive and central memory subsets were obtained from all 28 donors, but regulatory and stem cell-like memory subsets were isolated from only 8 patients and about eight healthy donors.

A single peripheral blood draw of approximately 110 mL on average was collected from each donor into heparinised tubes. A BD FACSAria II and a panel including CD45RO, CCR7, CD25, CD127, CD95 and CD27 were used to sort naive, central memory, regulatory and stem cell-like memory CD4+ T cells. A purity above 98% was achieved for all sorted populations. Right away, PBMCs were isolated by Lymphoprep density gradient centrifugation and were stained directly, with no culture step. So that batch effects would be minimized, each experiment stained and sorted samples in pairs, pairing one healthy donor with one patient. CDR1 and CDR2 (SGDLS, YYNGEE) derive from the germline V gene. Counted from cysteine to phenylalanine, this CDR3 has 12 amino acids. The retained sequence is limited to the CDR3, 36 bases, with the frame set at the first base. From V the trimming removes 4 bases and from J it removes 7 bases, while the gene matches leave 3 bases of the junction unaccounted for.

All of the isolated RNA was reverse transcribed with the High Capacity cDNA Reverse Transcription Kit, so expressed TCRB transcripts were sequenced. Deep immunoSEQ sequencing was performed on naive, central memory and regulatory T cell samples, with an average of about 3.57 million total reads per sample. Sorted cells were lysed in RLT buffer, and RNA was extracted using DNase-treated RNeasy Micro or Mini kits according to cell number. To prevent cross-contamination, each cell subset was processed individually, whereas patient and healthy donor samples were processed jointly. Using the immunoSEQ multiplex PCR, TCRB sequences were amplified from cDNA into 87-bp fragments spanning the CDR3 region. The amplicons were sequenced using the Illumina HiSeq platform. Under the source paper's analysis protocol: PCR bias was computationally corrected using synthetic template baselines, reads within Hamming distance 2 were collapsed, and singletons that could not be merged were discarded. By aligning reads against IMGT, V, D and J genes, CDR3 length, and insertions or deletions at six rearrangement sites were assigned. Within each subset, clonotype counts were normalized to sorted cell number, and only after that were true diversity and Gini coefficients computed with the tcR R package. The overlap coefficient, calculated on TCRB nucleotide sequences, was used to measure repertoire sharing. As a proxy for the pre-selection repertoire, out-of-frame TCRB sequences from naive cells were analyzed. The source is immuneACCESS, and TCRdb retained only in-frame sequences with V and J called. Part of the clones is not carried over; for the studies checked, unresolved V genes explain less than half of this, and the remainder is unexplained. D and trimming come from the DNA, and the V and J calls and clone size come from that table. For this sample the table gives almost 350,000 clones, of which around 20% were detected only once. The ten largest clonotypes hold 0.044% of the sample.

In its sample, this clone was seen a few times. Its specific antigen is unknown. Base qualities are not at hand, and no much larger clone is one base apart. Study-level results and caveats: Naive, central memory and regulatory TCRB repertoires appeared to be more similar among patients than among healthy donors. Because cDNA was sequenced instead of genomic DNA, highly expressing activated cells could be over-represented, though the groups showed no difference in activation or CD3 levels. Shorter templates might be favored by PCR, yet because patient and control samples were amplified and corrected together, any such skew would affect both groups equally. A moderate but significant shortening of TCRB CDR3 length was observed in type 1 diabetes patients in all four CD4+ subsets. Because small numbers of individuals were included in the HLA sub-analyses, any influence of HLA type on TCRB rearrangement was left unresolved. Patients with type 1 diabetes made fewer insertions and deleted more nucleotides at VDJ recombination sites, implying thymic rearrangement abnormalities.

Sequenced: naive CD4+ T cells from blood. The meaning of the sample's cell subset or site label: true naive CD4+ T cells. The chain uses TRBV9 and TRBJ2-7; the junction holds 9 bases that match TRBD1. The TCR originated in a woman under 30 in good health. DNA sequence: TGTGCCAGCAGCTTGGGACAGGGAGAGCAGTACTTC. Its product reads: CASSLGQGEQYF.